This T cell receptor (beta chain) was documented in a study of blood T cell repertoires in COVID-19. This table comes from immunoSEQ multiplex PCR, and its TCRdb copy is limited to in-frame clones, with some not included. The sample includes roughly 87,000 clones, 85% to 90% seen only once; the top ten take less than 6.5%. The sequenced material came from peripheral blood. The sequence came from a woman aged 80 or over with active COVID-19.

This CDR3 is CASRILAGTSEQYF. As DNA, the CDR3 is TGTGCCAGCAGAATACTAGCGGGAACGAGTGAGCAGTACTTC. The chain employs TRBV28 and TRBJ2-7; 10 bases are a match to TRBD2. Germline CDR1 is MDHEN and CDR2 is SYDVKM. This CDR3 contains 14 residues. After removal of 6 bases from V and 7 bases from J, the junction contained 9 bases not matched to a gene.